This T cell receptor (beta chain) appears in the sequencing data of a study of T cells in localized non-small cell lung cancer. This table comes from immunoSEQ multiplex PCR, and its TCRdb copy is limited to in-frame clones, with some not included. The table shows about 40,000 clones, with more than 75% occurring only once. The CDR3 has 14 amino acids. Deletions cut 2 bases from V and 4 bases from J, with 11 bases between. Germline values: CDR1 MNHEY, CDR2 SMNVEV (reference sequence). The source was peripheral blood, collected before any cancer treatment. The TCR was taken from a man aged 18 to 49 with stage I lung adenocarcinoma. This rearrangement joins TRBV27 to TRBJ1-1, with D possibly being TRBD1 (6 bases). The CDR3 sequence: CASSLNRVSTEAFF. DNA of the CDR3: TGTGCCAGCAGTTTAAACAGGGTTTCCACTGAAGCTTTCTTT.